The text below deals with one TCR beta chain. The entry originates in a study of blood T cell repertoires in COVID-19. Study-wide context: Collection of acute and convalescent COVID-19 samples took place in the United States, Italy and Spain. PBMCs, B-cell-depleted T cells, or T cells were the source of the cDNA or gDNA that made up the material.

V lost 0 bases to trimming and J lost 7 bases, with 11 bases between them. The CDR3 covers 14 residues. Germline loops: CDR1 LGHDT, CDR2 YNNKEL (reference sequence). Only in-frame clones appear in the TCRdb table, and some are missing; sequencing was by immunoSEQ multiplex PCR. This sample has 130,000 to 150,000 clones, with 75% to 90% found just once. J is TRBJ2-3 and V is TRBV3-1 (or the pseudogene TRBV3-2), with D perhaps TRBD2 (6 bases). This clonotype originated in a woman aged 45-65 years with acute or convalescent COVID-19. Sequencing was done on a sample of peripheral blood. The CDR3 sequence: CASSQDRGGNTQYF. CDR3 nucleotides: TGTGCCAGCAGCCAAGATCGGGGCGGGAATACGCAGTATTTT.